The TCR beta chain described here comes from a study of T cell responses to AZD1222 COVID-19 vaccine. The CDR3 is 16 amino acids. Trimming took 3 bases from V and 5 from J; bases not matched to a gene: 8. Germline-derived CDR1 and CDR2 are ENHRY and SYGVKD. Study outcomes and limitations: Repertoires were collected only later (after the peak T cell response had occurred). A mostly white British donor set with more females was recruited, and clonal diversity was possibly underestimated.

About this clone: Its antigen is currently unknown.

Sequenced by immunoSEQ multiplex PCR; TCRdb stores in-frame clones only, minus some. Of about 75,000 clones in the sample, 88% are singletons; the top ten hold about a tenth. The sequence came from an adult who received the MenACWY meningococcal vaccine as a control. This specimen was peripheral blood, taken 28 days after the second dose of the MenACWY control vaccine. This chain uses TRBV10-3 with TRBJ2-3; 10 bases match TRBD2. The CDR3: CAISDAGTSVGDTQYF. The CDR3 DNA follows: TGTGCCATCAGTGACGCCGGGACTAGCGTCGGAGATACGCAGTATTTT.